The rows below give T cell receptor beta chains drawn from one sample of a study of glioma-infiltrating T cells after dendritic cell vaccination. TCRdb's table, derived via immunoSEQ multiplex PCR, lists solely in-frame clones and lacks some. Seen here are about 92,000 clones, around 84% observed once, and the top ten hold around a sixth. The source material was blood, sampled before dendritic cell vaccination. The receptors here all came from a human donor with glioblastoma. Each CDR3 is given with its conserved first and last residue. The D gene is left open where the match is weak. Only some rows state a clone size, as once, few, many or a class for expanded clones.

d_call,clone_size,v_call,j_call,cdr3_nt,cdr3_aa
TRBD2,.,TRBV5-1,TRBJ2-3,TGCGCCAGCAGCTCCGGACTAGCGGGAAGTACAGATACGCAGTATTTT,CASSSGLAGSTDTQYF
.,.,TRBV6-1,TRBJ1-1,TGTGCCAGCAGTGGGCAGGGGAACACTGAAGCTTTCTTT,CASSGQGNTEAFF
TRBD1,once,TRBV7-3,TRBJ2-6,TGTGCCAGCAGCACCGGGACAGGGACCGGGGCCAACGTCCTGACTTTC,CASSTGTGTGANVLTF
TRBD2,.,TRBV25-1,TRBJ2-7,TGTGCCACAGGGACTAGCGGGGTCTACGAGCAGTACTTC,CATGTSGVYEQYF
TRBD1,.,TRBV9,TRBJ2-6,TGTGCCAGCAGCGTTGTGGTTGGACAGGGGGGCTCTGGGGCCAACGTCCTGACTTTC,CASSVVVGQGGSGANVLTF
TRBD1,.,TRBV7-7,TRBJ1-3,TGTGCCAGCAGCCAAGGACAGGGGTTAGGAAACACCATATATTTT,CASSQGQGLGNTIYF
TRBD1,.,TRBV5-4,TRBJ1-2,TGTGCCAGCAGCCCGCGGGACAGCTATGGCTACACCTTC,CASSPRDSYGYTF
TRBD1,.,TRBV2,TRBJ2-7,TGTGCCAGCAGGGCCCGGGACAGCAACTACGAGCAGTACTTC,CASRARDSNYEQYF
TRBD1,.,TRBV6-6,TRBJ2-4,TGTGCCAGCAGTCCGCCCGGACAGGGGGACAAAAACATTCAGTACTTC,CASSPPGQGDKNIQYF
.,once,TRBV30,TRBJ2-1,TGTGCCTGGAGGGGCGTGTTGGGCCATGAGCAGTTCTTC,CAWRGVLGHEQFF
.,.,TRBV29-1,TRBJ2-7,TGCAGCGTTCTCGGCAGGTCTCAATCCTACGAGCAGTACTTC,CSVLGRSQSYEQYF
.,few,TRBV6-5,TRBJ2-7,TGTGCCAGCAGTTACTCCCCCACTTACGAGCAGTACTTC,CASSYSPTYEQYF
.,.,TRBV2,TRBJ2-5,TGTGCCATCAGATCGAAGACAGGCCAAGAGACCCAGTACTTC,CAIRSKTGQETQYF
TRBD1,.,TRBV9,TRBJ1-1,TGTGCCAGCAGCGCAGGACAGGGGGCGCCAGGGACTGAAGCTTTCTTT,CASSAGQGAPGTEAFF
.,.,TRBV28,TRBJ1-2,TGTGCCAGCAAAACAGGACAGAGGGTTAACTATGGCTACACCTTC,CASKTGQRVNYGYTF
TRBD1,.,TRBV4-3,TRBJ2-7,TGCGCCAGCAGCCAAGATCTCACCCCAGACAGGGGATTTTACGAGCAGTACTTC,CASSQDLTPDRGFYEQYF
.,once,TRBV5-4,TRBJ2-7,TGTGCCAGCAGCTTGGGAGGCCGGGGATCCTACGAGCAGTACTTC,CASSLGGRGSYEQYF
TRBD1,.,TRBV18,TRBJ1-1,TGTGCCAGCTCACCAGTGGACAGGGGCAAGAACACTGAAGCTTTCTTT,CASSPVDRGKNTEAFF
.,.,TRBV30,TRBJ1-1,TGTGCCTGGAGGGATCGGACAGTTGAAGCTTTCTTT,CAWRDRTVEAFF
.,.,TRBV29-1,TRBJ1-2,TGCAGCGTTGAAATGGCCAGGATCGAACCCTATGGCTACACCTTC,CSVEMARIEPYGYTF
TRBD2,.,TRBV14,TRBJ2-1,TGTGCCAGCAGCCAAGATGGGCCCTCTAGCGGGGGGCTTATACCCTACAATGAGCAGTTCTTC,CASSQDGPSSGGLIPYNEQFF
TRBD1,.,TRBV11-2,TRBJ1-1,TGTGCCAGCAGCTCCTATGACAGGGGGAGGTTTGACACTGAAGCTTTCTTT,CASSSYDRGRFDTEAFF
.,many,TRBV7-9,TRBJ2-2,TGTGCCAGCAGCACACCGACCGGGGAGCTGTTTTTT,CASSTPTGELFF
.,.,TRBV2,TRBJ2-7,TGTGCCAGCAACCCGACAGGCTCCTACGAGCAGTACTTC,CASNPTGSYEQYF
.,.,TRBV9,TRBJ2-1,TGTGCCAGCAGCGGGACAGAAAGCTCCTACAATGAGCAGTTCTTC,CASSGTESSYNEQFF
TRBD1,.,TRBV18,TRBJ2-2,TGTGCCAGCTCACCACCGGGACAGCGATATACCGGGGAGCTGTTTTTT,CASSPPGQRYTGELFF
.,once,TRBV6-6,TRBJ2-7,TGTGCCAGCAGCGGGGTAACCCCTGAGCAGTACTTC,CASSGVTPEQYF
.,.,TRBV6-1,TRBJ1-1,TGTGCCAGCACCGAACCGGGTATGAACACTGAAGCTTTCTTT,CASTEPGMNTEAFF
TRBD1,.,TRBV7-2,TRBJ2-3,TGTGCCAGCAGTAAAAGAAATTCCGGGACAGGTCCCACAGATACGCAGTATTTT,CASSKRNSGTGPTDTQYF
TRBD2,.,TRBV6-5,TRBJ2-7,TGTGCCAGCAGTCCTAGCGGGGCCATTTACGAGCACTACTTC,CASSPSGAIYEHYF
TRBD2,.,TRBV7-3,TRBJ2-1,TGTGCCAGCAGCCCGGGACTAGCGGGAAATAAAGATGAGCAGTTCTTC,CASSPGLAGNKDEQFF
.,.,TRBV13,TRBJ1-1,TGTGCCAGCAGCTTAGCCTTCGGGGGGCCGCCTGAAGCTTTCTTT,CASSLAFGGPPEAFF
TRBD1,.,TRBV5-1,TRBJ2-2,TGCGCCAGCAGCTTACAGGGGGGATGGGAGCTGTTTTTT,CASSLQGGWELFF
.,.,TRBV20-1,TRBJ1-5,TGCAGTGCTAGAGATCACGGGCCCCAGCATTTT,CSARDHGPQHF
TRBD1,.,TRBV18,TRBJ1-2,TGTGCCAGCTCACCAAGGGACACCAACCAAGGGGGCGGCTATGGCTACACCTTC,CASSPRDTNQGGGYGYTF
.,.,TRBV7-9,TRBJ2-3,TGTGCCAGCAGCTTAGACCTAAGCACAGATACGCAGTATTTT,CASSLDLSTDTQYF
.,.,TRBV6-5,TRBJ2-5,TGTGCCAGCAGTTACTCGAGTGGGGGGGCCCAAGAGACCCAGTACTTC,CASSYSSGGAQETQYF
TRBD1,once,TRBV20-1,TRBJ1-2,TGCAGTGGGGACAGGTCCGGGGGCTACACCTTC,CSGDRSGGYTF
TRBD2,.,TRBV2,TRBJ2-1,TGTGCCAGCAGTGAAATACCCCAGCGGGGCAATGAGCAGTTCTTC,CASSEIPQRGNEQFF
.,.,TRBV19,TRBJ2-7,TGTGCCAGTAGTCTGCGGGGTGGGTACGAGCAGTACTTC,CASSLRGGYEQYF
TRBD2,.,TRBV5-1,TRBJ2-1,TGCGCCAGCAGCTGGACTAGCGGGGTACCCAATGAGCAGTTCTTC,CASSWTSGVPNEQFF
TRBD2,.,TRBV27,TRBJ2-4,TGTGCCAGCAGTGCTAGGACTAGCGGCAAAAACATTCAGTACTTC,CASSARTSGKNIQYF
.,.,TRBV7-8,TRBJ1-2,TGTGCCAGCAGCGCGGGACGGAGAAACCCGGGAGCGAGCTACACCTTC,CASSAGRRNPGASYTF
.,few,TRBV19,TRBJ1-1,TGTGCCAGTACAGGGTTGGTGTGGGCTGAAGCTTTCTTT,CASTGLVWAEAFF
.,.,TRBV25-1,TRBJ1-2,TGTGCCAGCAGTGAATATCAGGCTAACTATGGCTACACCTTC,CASSEYQANYGYTF